This entry lists 30 T cell receptor beta chains sequenced from one sample in a study of shared clonotypes between healthy human individuals. Profiling relied on immunoSEQ multiplex PCR, and the TCRdb table lists in-frame clones only, not all of them. The table shows approximately 2.5 million clones, with around nine tenths occurring only once. Sequences were obtained from naive CD4+ T cells sorted from blood. Subset described: CD45RA+ positively selected. The receptors stem from a man younger than 30 in good health.

This sequence joins TRBV6-1 and TRBJ2-2; 9 nucleotides line up with TRBD1. The CDR3 has 14 amino acids. Germline V gene sequence: CDR1 MNHNS, CDR2 SASEGT. J lost 5 bases, V lost 7 bases, and 5 bases had no gene match. The CDR3 reads CASKLTGGTGELFF. The DNA of the CDR3 is TGTGCCAGCAAGTTGACAGGGGGAACCGGGGAGCTGTTTTTT.

The gene calls are TRBV29-1 and TRBJ1-4, with TRBD1 as a possible D gene (5 bases). Deletions cut 0 bases from V and 7 bases from J, with 9 bases between. Germline-derived CDR1 and CDR2 are SQVTM and ANQGSEA. The CDR3 spans 13 residues. CDR3 residues: CSVEEGGGEKLFF. The CDR3 DNA is TGCAGCGTTGAAGAGGGGGGGGGTGAAAAACTGTTTTTT. The full variable domain, in which reference TRBV29-1 and TRBJ1-4 provide the parts outside the CDR3, is SAVISQKPSRDICQRGTSLTIQCQVDSQVTMMFWYRQQPGQSLTLIATANQGSEATYESGFVIDKFPISRPNLTFSTLTVSNMSPEDSSIYLCSVEEGGGEKLFFGSGTQLSVL.

The chain couples TRBV30 to TRBJ1-6; D unresolved. Germline V CDR1 and CDR2: GTSNPN, SVGIG (reference sequence). The V end lost 2 bases, the J end lost 5 bases, and 13 bases lay between the germline ends. This CDR3 comprises 15 residues. The CDR3 sequence: CAWSKPDEDNSPLHF. Written as DNA, the CDR3 is TGTGCCTGGAGTAAACCCGACGAGGATAATTCACCCCTCCACTTT.

V usage is TRBV2 and J usage is TRBJ1-4; D remains unclear. V was shortened by 8 bases and J by 4 bases, with 14 bases between the two germline ends. The CDR3 sequence is 14 residues long. Germline values: CDR1 SNHLY, CDR2 FYNNEI. The CDR3 loop reads CASRMGGINEKLFF. DNA of the CDR3: TGTGCCAGCCGAATGGGAGGGATTAATGAAAAACTGTTTTTT.

The CDR3 is CASSAIGGDTDTQYF. For the CDR3, the DNA is TGCGCCAGCAGCGCCATAGGGGGGGACACAGATACGCAGTATTTT. The rearrangement uses TRBV5-1 and TRBJ2-3; a possible D gene is TRBD2 (7 bases). V gave up 4 bases and J gave up 2 bases, with 14 bases separating them. The CDR3 loop spans 15 amino acids. Per germline, CDR1 SGHRS and CDR2 YFSETQ.

The gene calls are TRBV9 and TRBJ2-1, with D possibly TRBD1 on 6 matching bases. The length of the CDR3 is 12 residues. The germline V and J ends were trimmed by 0 bases and 12 bases, with 10 bases remaining between them. Per germline, CDR1 SGDLS and CDR2 YYNGEE. The CDR3 loop reads CASSVGEQGQFF. CDR3 DNA sequence: TGTGCCAGCAGCGTAGGGGAACAGGGGCAGTTCTTC.

This chain links TRBV9 with TRBJ2-7; D not certain. V lost 7 bases, J lost 4 bases, and 6 bases lay in between. The CDR3 extends over 10 amino acids. Germline V gene sequence: CDR1 SGDLS, CDR2 YYNGEE. For the CDR3, the DNA is TGTGCCAGCCGGCCATACGAGCAGTACTTC. It encodes CASRPYEQYF.

The rearrangement uses TRBV5-5 and TRBJ2-1; weak D call: TRBD2 (5 bases). From germline, CDR1 is SGHKS and CDR2 YYEKEE (reference sequence). CDR3 size: 16 residues. Deletions cut 4 bases from V and 4 bases from J, with 18 bases between. The CDR3 nucleotides are TGTGCCAGCAGCCAGATTGAGGGAGACGCTTACAATGAGCAGTTCTTC. Amino acids: CASSQIEGDAYNEQFF. Supplemented by reference TRBV5-5 and TRBJ2-1, the full variable domain reads DAGVTQSPTHLIKTRGQQVTLRCSPISGHKSVSWYQQVLGQGPQFIFQYYEKEERGRGNFPDRFSARQFPNYSSELNVNALLLGDSALYLCASSQIEGDAYNEQFFGPGTRLTVL.

The chain has TRBV5-1 and TRBJ2-1; 9 positions agree with TRBD2. V lost 3 bases, J lost 7 bases, and 14 bases stayed unmatched. CDR1 is SGHRS and CDR2 is YFSETQ in the germline V gene. The CDR3 totals 17 residues. CDR3 sequence: CASSSKKTSGGTNEQFF. CDR3 DNA sequence: TGCGCCAGCAGCTCCAAAAAGACTAGCGGAGGTACAAATGAGCAGTTCTTC.

This clone has at least ten counts. This CDR3 is also generated by other DNA sequences in the sample. The V gene is TRBV2, the J gene TRBJ2-2, with 8 bases lining up with TRBD2. With V trimmed by 6 bases and J by 1 base, 7 bases remained unmatched. Germline V CDR1 and CDR2: SNHLY, FYNNEI. The CDR3 runs to 16 residues. DNA of the CDR3: TGTGCCAGCAGACCACCTACTAGCGGGAACACCGGGGAGCTGTTTTTT. This codes for CASRPPTSGNTGELFF. The full variable domain, completed using reference TRBV2 and TRBJ2-2, is EPEVTQTPSHQVTQMGQEVILRCVPISNHLYFYWYRQILGQKVEFLVSFYNNEISEKSEIFDDQFSVERPDGSNFTLKIRSTKLEDSAMYFCASRPPTSGNTGELFFGEGSRLTVL.

The chain joins TRBV7-6 to TRBJ2-3; 10 bases agree with TRBD2. The V and J ends lost 5 bases and 2 bases, in that order; junction bases with no gene match: 4. Germline V gene data show CDR1 as SGHVS and CDR2 as FNYEAQ. There are 15 residues in the CDR3. For the CDR3, the DNA is TGTGCCAGCAGCAAAGGACTAGCGGTCACAGATACGCAGTATTTT. This translates into CASSKGLAVTDTQYF.

The gene calls are TRBV7-9 and TRBJ1-6, with 9 bases that match TRBD1. J gave up 7 bases and V 6 bases, and 4 bases lay outside the gene matches. The CDR3 is 14 amino acids. The V gene's germline CDR1 is SEHNR and CDR2 FQNEAQ (reference sequence). CDR3 loop: CASRRDRENSPLHF. CDR3 nucleotide sequence: TGTGCCAGCAGGCGGGACAGGGAAAATTCACCCCTCCACTTT.

The chain carries TRBV2 and TRBJ2-1, with TRBD1 as a possible D gene (5 bases). The V gene lost 1 base and the J gene lost 3 bases, with 10 bases spanning the gap. CDR3 length: 15 residues. Looked up from germline, CDR1 is SNHLY and CDR2 is FYNNEI. The CDR3 sequence is CASSEVAGIYNEQFF. The CDR3 nucleotides are TGTGCCAGCAGTGAAGTGGCAGGGATCTACAATGAGCAGTTCTTC. Based on the CDR3 plus reference TRBV2 and TRBJ2-1, the full variable domain is EPEVTQTPSHQVTQMGQEVILRCVPISNHLYFYWYRQILGQKVEFLVSFYNNEISEKSEIFDDQFSVERPDGSNFTLKIRSTKLEDSAMYFCASSEVAGIYNEQFFGPGTRLTVL.

The rearrangement uses TRBV18 and TRBJ1-6; D remains unclear. The germline CDR1 and CDR2 sequences are KGHSH and LQKENI. With 7 bases removed from V and 7 bases from J, the gap between germline ends came to 14 bases. The CDR3 runs to 14 residues. CDR3 region: CASLTGPGNSPLHF. The CDR3 DNA follows: TGTGCCAGCTTGACCGGGCCGGGAAATTCACCCCTCCACTTT.

This clone was detected once. V usage is TRBV5-4 and J usage is TRBJ2-7, with 8 bases identical to TRBD1. The CDR3 sequence is 13 residues long. V lost 7 bases, J lost 2 bases, and 5 bases stayed unmatched. From germline, CDR1 is SGHNT and CDR2 YYREEE (reference sequence). CDR3 in amino acids: CASLDRETYEQYF. The CDR3 DNA reads as TGTGCCAGCCTGGACAGGGAAACCTACGAGCAGTACTTC.

In DNA form, the CDR3 reads TGTGCCAGCAGCACCGGAGATAGCAATCAGCCCCAGCATTTT. The encoded protein is CASSTGDSNQPQHF. The rearrangement links TRBV11-2 to TRBJ1-5; the D is unclear. V was cut by 5 bases and J by 0 bases, with 8 bases left in between. The CDR3 has 14 residues. Germline CDR1 and CDR2: SGHAT and FQNNGV.

This clone is a singleton in its sample. This chain links TRBV28 with TRBJ2-5, with 7 bases identical to TRBD1. V trimming: 6 bases; J trimming: 5 bases; junction bases outside the gene matches: 9. In germline, CDR1 is MDHEN, CDR2 SYDVKM. This CDR3 region has 14 residues. CDR3 in amino acids: CASSATGLGETQYF. The DNA of the CDR3 is TGTGCCAGCAGCGCGACAGGGTTGGGGGAGACCCAGTACTTC.

To note about this clone: At the DNA level, this CDR3 is encoded by other sequences in the same sample as well. The chain employs TRBV6-5 and TRBJ1-6; D is unclear. CDR1 and CDR2 (germline): MNHEY, SVGAGI. This CDR3 is 15 amino acids long. V dropped 2 bases and J dropped 4 bases, with 9 bases sitting between them. CDR3 in DNA: TGTGCCAGCAGTTACCTGTCGGGTTATAATTCACCCCTCCACTTT. Amino acids: CASSYLSGYNSPLHF.

The CDR3 is CASSPYRTKNIQYF. CDR3 DNA sequence: TGTGCCAGCAGCCCGTACCGAACCAAAAACATTCAGTACTTC. The J gene is TRBJ2-4, the V gene TRBV28; D gene ambiguous. Trimming stripped 6 bases from V and 2 bases from J, with 11 bases between. CDR3 length: 14 residues. In germline, CDR1 is MDHEN, CDR2 SYDVKM.

The gene calls are TRBV5-1 and TRBJ1-4, with D maybe TRBD1 (5 bases). The V end lost 4 bases, the J end lost 4 bases, and 14 bases lay between the germline ends. The CDR3 is made up of 15 amino acids. Germline V CDR1 and CDR2: SGHRS, YFSETQ. As DNA, the CDR3 is TGCGCCAGCAGCCCCGGGGAGGGGAATAATGAAAAACTGTTTTTT. Protein: CASSPGEGNNEKLFF. The full variable domain, rest sourced from reference TRBV5-1 and TRBJ1-4, is KAGVTQTPRYLIKTRGQQVTLSCSPISGHRSVSWYQQTPGQGLQFLFEYFSETQRNKGNFPGRFSGRQFSNSRSEMNVSTLELGDSALYLCASSPGEGNNEKLFFGSGTQLSVL.

J is TRBJ2-7 and V is TRBV18, with D hard to call. Between the trimmed V and J ends, which lost 3 bases and 0 bases, there was a span of 9 bases. CDR1 KGHSH and CDR2 LQKENI come from the germline V gene. The CDR3 is made up of 14 amino acids. The CDR3 protein is CASSPGVVSYEQYF. CDR3 DNA sequence: TGTGCCAGCTCACCCGGCGTGGTCTCCTACGAGCAGTACTTC. The full variable domain, completed using reference TRBV18 and TRBJ2-7, is NAGVMQNPRHLVRRRGQEARLRCSPMKGHSHVYWYRQLPEEGLKFMVYLQKENIIDESGMPKERFSAEFPKEGPSILRIQQVVRGDSAAYFCASSPGVVSYEQYFGPGTRLTVT.

This chain uses TRBV10-3 with TRBJ2-6; D may match TRBD1 or TRBD2 (5 bases each). The CDR3 is 18 residues long. The germline gives CDR1 ENHRY, CDR2 SYGVKD. Trimming left V 4 bases short and J 4 bases short, with 20 bases between. The CDR3: CAISGTGTYPGGANVLTF. The CDR3 DNA sequence: TGTGCCATCAGTGGGACCGGGACCTATCCCGGGGGGGCCAACGTCCTGACTTTC.

This chain joins TRBV2 and TRBJ1-2; D is unresolved. This CDR3 region has 12 residues. V lost 7 bases to trimming and J lost 2 bases, with 8 bases between them. Germline-derived CDR1 and CDR2 are SNHLY and FYNNEI. CDR3 loop: CASTGWNYGYTF. The CDR3 DNA sequence: TGTGCCAGCACCGGGTGGAACTATGGCTACACCTTC. Combining the CDR3 with reference TRBV2 and TRBJ1-2 gives the whole variable domain EPEVTQTPSHQVTQMGQEVILRCVPISNHLYFYWYRQILGQKVEFLVSFYNNEISEKSEIFDDQFSVERPDGSNFTLKIRSTKLEDSAMYFCASTGWNYGYTFGSGTRLTVV.

The chain links TRBV19 to TRBJ1-3; the D gene is possibly TRBD1 (5 bases). The CDR3 length is 19 residues. Germline V lookup: CDR1 LNHDA, CDR2 SQIVND (reference sequence). Trimming took off 5 bases at V and 0 bases at J, with 23 bases between the two ends. CDR3 sequence (DNA): TGTGCCAGTAGTCTATCCGGGGCGGGCAGGGCAAGCTCTGGAAACACCATATATTTT. Translated: CASSLSGAGRASSGNTIYF.

This rearrangement joins TRBV4-1 to TRBJ2-7; D remains ambiguous. This CDR3 comprises 11 residues. V dropped 5 bases and J dropped 0 bases, with 2 bases sitting between them. CDR1 is MGHRA, CDR2 YSYEKL, per germline. The CDR3 region has the DNA TGCGCCAGCAGCGGCTCCTACGAGCAGTACTTC. It is translated as CASSGSYEQYF.

This chain links TRBV11-3 with TRBJ1-5; 9 nucleotides match TRBD1. The CDR3 is made up of 13 amino acids. V shed 6 bases, J shed 4 bases, and the junction held 1 base outside the gene matches. CDR1 and CDR2 (germline): SGHNT, YENEEA. The CDR3 region is CASRGQGNQPQHF. The CDR3 DNA is TGTGCCAGCAGGGGACAGGGTAATCAGCCCCAGCATTTT.

J is TRBJ1-1 and V is TRBV7-9; 7 bases are a match to TRBD1. The CDR3 has 14 amino acids. V lost 2 bases, J lost 4 bases, and 4 bases stayed unmatched. From germline, CDR1 is SEHNR and CDR2 FQNEAQ (reference sequence). The CDR3 DNA sequence: TGTGCCAGCAGCTTAAGGACAGGTACCACTGAAGCTTTCTTT. Encoded protein: CASSLRTGTTEAFF.

In this sample, this clone turned up a few times. The same CDR3 is also encoded by other DNA sequences in this sample. The chain recombines TRBV9 with TRBJ1-2; the D gene is possibly TRBD1 (5 bases). With 2 bases removed from V and 1 base from J, the gap between germline ends came to 6 bases. The length of the CDR3 is 13 residues. Germline loops: CDR1 SGDLS, CDR2 YYNGEE. In DNA, the CDR3 is TGTGCCAGCAGCGTCGACAGTAACTATGGCTACACCTTC. It specifies CASSVDSNYGYTF.

This clone showed up just once. This sequence joins TRBV5-1 and TRBJ2-1; 10 positions agree with TRBD2. The V gene's germline CDR1 is SGHRS and CDR2 YFSETQ. J gave up 6 bases and V 3 bases, and 6 bases lay outside the gene matches. The CDR3 contains 15 residues. The CDR3 coding sequence is TGCGCCAGCAGCTCAAGGCCTAGCGGGAGCAATGAGCAGTTCTTC. It codes for CASSSRPSGSNEQFF. Full variable domain (missing parts from reference TRBV5-1 and TRBJ2-1): KAGVTQTPRYLIKTRGQQVTLSCSPISGHRSVSWYQQTPGQGLQFLFEYFSETQRNKGNFPGRFSGRQFSNSRSEMNVSTLELGDSALYLCASSSRPSGSNEQFFGPGTRLTVL.

This chain connects TRBV2 to TRBJ2-7; TRBD2 aligns across 11 bases. CDR3 length equals 17 residues. Germline CDR1 is SNHLY and CDR2 is FYNNEI. V trimming: 6 bases; J trimming: 2 bases; junction bases outside the gene matches: 12. Written as DNA, the CDR3 is TGTGCCAGCAGAGAGGGTCGGCTAGCGGGGGGTACCTACGAGCAGTACTTC. Translation: CASREGRLAGGTYEQYF.